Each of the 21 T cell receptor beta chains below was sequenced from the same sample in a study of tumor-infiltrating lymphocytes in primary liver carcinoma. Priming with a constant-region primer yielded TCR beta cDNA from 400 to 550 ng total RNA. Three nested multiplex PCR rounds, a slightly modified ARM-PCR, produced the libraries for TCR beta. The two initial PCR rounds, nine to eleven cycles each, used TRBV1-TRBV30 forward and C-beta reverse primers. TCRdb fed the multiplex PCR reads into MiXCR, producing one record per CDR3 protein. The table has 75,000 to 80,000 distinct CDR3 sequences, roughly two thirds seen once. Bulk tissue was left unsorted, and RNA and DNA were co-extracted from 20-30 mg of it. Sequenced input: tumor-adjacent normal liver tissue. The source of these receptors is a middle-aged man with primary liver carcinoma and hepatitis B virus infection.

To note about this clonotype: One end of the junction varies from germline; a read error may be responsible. CDR3 amino acids: CASSHRLEDVNTGELFF. The CDR3 DNA sequence: TGCGCAAGCAGCCACAGACTAGAAGATGTGAACACCGGGGAGCTGTTTTTT. V is TRBV4-1 and J is TRBJ2-2, with a weak D call TRBD2 (6 bases). The CDR3 loop spans 17 amino acids. CDR1 and CDR2 from the germline V gene are MGHRA and YSYEKL.

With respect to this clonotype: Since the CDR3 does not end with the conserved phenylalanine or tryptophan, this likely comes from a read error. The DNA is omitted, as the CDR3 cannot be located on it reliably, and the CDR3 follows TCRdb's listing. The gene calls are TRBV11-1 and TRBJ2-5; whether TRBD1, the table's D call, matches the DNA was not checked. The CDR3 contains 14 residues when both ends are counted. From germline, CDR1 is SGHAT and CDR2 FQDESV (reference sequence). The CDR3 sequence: CASSGQVEVETQHL.

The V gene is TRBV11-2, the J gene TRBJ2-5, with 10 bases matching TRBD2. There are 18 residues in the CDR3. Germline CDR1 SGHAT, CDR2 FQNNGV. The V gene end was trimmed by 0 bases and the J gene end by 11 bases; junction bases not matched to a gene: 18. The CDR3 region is CASSLDPWSSGRRDTQYF. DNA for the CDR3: TGTGCCAGCAGCTTAGATCCGTGGTCTAGCGGGAGAAGGGATACTCAGTACTTC.

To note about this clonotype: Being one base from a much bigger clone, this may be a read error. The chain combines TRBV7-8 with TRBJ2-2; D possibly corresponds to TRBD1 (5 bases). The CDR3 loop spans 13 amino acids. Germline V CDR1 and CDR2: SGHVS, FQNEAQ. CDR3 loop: CAGRATDTGELFF. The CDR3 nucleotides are TGTGCCGGCAGGGCTACGGACACCGGGGAGCTGTTTTTT.

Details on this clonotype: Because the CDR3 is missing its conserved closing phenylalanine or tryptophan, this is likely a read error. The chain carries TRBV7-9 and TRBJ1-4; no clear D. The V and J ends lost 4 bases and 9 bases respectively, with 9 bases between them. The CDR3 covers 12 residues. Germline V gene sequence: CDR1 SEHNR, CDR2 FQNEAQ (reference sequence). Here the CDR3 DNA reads TGTGCCAGCAGCTCGGGGAGTAAAAAACTGTTTTCT. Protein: CASSSGSKKLFS.

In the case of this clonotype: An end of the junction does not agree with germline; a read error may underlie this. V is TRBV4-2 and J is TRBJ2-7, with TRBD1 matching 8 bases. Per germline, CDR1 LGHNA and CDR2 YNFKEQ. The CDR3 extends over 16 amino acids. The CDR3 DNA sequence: TGTGCCAGCAGCCTCGGGGGCAGGGGGCACATCTACGAGCAGCACTTC. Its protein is CASSLGGRGHIYEQHF.

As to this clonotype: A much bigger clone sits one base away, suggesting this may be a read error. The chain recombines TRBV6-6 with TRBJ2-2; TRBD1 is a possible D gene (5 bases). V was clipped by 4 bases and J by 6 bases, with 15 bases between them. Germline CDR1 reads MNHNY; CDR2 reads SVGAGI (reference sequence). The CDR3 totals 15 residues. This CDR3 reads CASSSLTVVSGELFF. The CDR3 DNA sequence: TGTGCCAGCAGTTCCCTGACAGTGGTTTCCGGGGAGCTGTTTTTT.

The CDR3 nucleotides read TGTGCCAGCAGTTTGGAGAGTGGGTTTTGCGAGCAGTACTTC. This sequence encodes CASSLESGFCEQYF. This sequence joins TRBV12-3 or TRBV12-4 and TRBJ2-7; no clear D. The CDR3 length is 14 residues. Trimming pared 3 bases from V and 6 bases from J, leaving 15 bases between.

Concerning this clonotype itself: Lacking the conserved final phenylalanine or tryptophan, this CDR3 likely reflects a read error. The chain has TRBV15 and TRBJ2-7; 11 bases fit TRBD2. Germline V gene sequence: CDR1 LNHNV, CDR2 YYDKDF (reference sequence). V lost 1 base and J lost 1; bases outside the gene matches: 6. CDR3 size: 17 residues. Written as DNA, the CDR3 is TGTGCCACCAGCAGAGTAACGACTAGCGGGATTTCCTACGAGCAGTACTTA. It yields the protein CATSRVTTSGISYEQYL.

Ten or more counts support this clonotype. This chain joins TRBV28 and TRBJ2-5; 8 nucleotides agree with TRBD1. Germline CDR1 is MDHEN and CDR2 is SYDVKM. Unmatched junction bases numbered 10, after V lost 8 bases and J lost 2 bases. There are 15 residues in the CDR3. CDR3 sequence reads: CASGLNYRGQETQYF. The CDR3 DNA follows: TGTGCCAGCGGATTAAACTACAGGGGGCAAGAGACCCAGTACTTC.

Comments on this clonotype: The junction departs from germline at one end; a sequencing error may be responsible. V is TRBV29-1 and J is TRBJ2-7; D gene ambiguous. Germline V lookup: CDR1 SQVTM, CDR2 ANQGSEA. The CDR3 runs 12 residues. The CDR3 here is CSVFSNSYGQYF. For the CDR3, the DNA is TGCAGCGTATTTAGCAACTCCTACGGGCAGTACTTC.

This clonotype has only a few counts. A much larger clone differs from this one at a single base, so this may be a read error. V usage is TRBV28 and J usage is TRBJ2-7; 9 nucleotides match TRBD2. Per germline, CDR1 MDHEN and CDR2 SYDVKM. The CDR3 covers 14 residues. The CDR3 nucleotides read TGTGCCAGCAGTTTGACTAGCGGCGCCTACGAGAAGTACTTC. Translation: CASSLTSGAYEKYF.

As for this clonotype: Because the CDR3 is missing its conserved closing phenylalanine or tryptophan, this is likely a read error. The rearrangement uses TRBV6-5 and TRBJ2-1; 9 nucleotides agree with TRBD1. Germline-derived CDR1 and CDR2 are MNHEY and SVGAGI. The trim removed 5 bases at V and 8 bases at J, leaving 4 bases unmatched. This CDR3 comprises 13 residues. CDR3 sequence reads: CASSGQGNDEQFS. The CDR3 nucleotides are TGTGCCAGCAGTGGACAGGGGAACGATGAGCAGTTCTCC.

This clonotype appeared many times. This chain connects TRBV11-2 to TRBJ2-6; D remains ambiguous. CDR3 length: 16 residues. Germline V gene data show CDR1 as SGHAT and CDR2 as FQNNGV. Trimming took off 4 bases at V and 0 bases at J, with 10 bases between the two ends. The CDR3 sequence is CASSWSDLSGANVLTF. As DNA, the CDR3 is TGTGCCAGCAGCTGGTCAGACCTCTCTGGGGCCAACGTCCTGACTTTC.

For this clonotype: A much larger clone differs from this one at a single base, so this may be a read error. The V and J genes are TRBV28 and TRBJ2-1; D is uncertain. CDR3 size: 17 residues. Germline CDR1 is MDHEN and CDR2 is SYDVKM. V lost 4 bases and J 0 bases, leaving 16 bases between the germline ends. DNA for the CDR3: TGTGCCAGCAGTTCCCAACATGTACCGGTCTCCTACAATGAGCAGTTCTTC. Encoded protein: CASSSQHVPVSYNEQFF.

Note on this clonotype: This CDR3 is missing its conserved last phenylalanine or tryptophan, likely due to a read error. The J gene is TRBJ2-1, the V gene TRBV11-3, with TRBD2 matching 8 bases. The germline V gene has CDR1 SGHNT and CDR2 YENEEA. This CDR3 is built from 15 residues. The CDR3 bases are TGTGCCTGCAGCGCCGGGACTAGAGAGATTAGTGAGCAGTTCTCC. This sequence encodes CACSAGTREISEQFS.

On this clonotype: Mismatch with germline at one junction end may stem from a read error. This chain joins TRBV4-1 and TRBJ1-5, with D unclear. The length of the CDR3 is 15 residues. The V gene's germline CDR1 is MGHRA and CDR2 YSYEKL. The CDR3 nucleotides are TGCGCCAGCAACCAATATCATTGGGGAAATCAGCCCCAGCATTTT. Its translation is CASNQYHWGNQPQHF.

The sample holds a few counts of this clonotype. CDR3 residues: CASSPLAGDYDQYF. The CDR3 nucleotides read TGTGCCAGCAGTCCATTAGCGGGAGACTACGATCAATACTTC. This chain links TRBV28 with TRBJ2-7; 9 bases line up with TRBD2. The trim removed 5 bases at V and 13 bases at J, leaving 15 bases unmatched. Germline V CDR1 and CDR2: MDHEN, SYDVKM. The CDR3 has 14 amino acids.

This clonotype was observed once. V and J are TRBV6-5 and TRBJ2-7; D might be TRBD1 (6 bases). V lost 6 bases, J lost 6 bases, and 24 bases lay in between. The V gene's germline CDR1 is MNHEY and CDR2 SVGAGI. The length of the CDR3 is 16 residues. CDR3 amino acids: CASRSGQTASFFEQYF. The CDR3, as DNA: TGTGCCAGCAGGTCCGGACAGACAGCATCCTTTTTCGAGCAGTACTTC.

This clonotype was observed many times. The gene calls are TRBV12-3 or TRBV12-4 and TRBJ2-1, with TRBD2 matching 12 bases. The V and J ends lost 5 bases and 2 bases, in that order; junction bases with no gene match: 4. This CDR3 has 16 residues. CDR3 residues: CASSRTSGVPYNEQFF. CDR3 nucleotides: TGTGCCAGCAGTCGGACTAGCGGGGTCCCCTACAATGAGCAGTTCTTC.

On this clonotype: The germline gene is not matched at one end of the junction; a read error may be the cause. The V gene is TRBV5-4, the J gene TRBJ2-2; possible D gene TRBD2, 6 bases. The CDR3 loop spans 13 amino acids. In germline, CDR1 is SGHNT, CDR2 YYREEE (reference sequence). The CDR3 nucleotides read TGTGTCAGCAGGGTGATGGGGACTGGGGAGCTGTTTTTT. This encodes CVSRVMGTGELFF.